This entry is about one T cell receptor (beta chain). Its antigen is undetermined. The CDR3 covers 13 residues. Trimming removed 5 bases at V and 2 bases at J, with 10 bases between. CDR1 is LNHDA and CDR2 is SQIVND in the germline V gene (reference sequence). The sample comes from a study of cytomegalovirus exposure and HLA in healthy donors. Findings and limits, study-wide: In a later analysis, TCR beta V- and J-gene trimming showed a link to a missense DCLRE1C variant. Among TCR beta chains, those listed as cytomegalovirus-associated numbered over 150. It was in a later analysis that TCR association rates were seen to vary by HLA locus, highest for DRB1 and lowest for HLA-C.

Researchers ran the PCR with 60 Vbeta and 13 Jbeta primers. The repertoire was sequenced with immunoSEQ multiplex PCR; TCRdb's copy has only in-frame clones and lacks some. In all, the sample yields under 95,000 clones. The V and J genes are TRBV19 and TRBJ2-7; TRBD1 is a possible D gene (5 bases). Sequenced material: PBMCs. The TCR originated in a female donor in good health and CMV-seropositive. For the CDR3, the DNA is TGTGCCAGTAGTTCTGGACAAACCTACGAGCAGTACTTC. It specifies CASSSGQTYEQYF.